These 3 T cell receptor beta chains were sequenced from one sample in a study of identical twins. TCRdb re-analysed the 5' RACE reads in MiXCR, keeping a single row per CDR3 protein. The sample contains under 1 million distinct CDR3 sequences, around 12% of which appear only once. The same sample was also studied in work on yellow fever vaccine responses in identical twins.

Material: PBMCs. The receptors stem from a woman aged 18-29 years in good health.

The J gene is TRBJ2-1, the V gene TRBV7-9; D gene uncertain. This CDR3 has 14 residues. V dropped 5 bases and J dropped 4 bases, with 12 bases sitting between them. Germline values: CDR1 SEHNR, CDR2 FQNEAQ (reference sequence). The CDR3 DNA is TGTGCCAGCAGCCCCTCGTGGAGATACAATGAGCAGTTCTTC. This encodes CASSPSWRYNEQFF.

This clonotype came up a few times. The chain is built from TRBV24-1 and TRBJ2-1, with TRBD1 matching 10 bases. Germline V gene sequence: CDR1 KGHDR, CDR2 SFDVKD. Germline trimming cut 2 bases from V and 0 bases from J; bases unmatched to any gene: 6. The CDR3 length is 18 residues. This chain's CDR3 is CATSDSGTGDSSYNEQFF. The CDR3 DNA is TGTGCCACCAGTGATTCCGGGACAGGGGATAGCTCCTACAATGAGCAGTTCTTC.

This clonotype was observed many times. The chain uses TRBV4-1 and TRBJ1-2; tentatively, D is TRBD1 (6 bases). CDR3 length: 16 amino acids. Germline CDR1 reads MGHRA; CDR2 reads YSYEKL. With 2 bases removed from V and 1 base from J, the gap between germline ends came to 14 bases. The CDR3 DNA reads TGCGCCAGCAGCCAACAAGCACAGGGCCTTAACTATGGCTACACCTTC. Its translation: CASSQQAQGLNYGYTF.